The T cell receptor (beta chain) under discussion was sequenced for a study of blood T cell repertoires in COVID-19 (dated by TCRdb to 2018 to 2021). For context, the study as a whole: Collaborator samples came from the United States, Italy and Spain and covered acute and convalescent phases of COVID-19. The sample metadata nearly always contained a de-identified subject ID, COVID-19 status, age in years and sex. Where available, HLA class I and class II types were obtained from metadata supplied by the sample provider rather than from assay-based typing. Samples came from the ongoing ImmuneRACE study (first 160 participants) plus 1,254 subjects from 6 global collaborators. The material from the prospective study consisted of cDNA or gDNA derived from T cells, B-cell-depleted T cells, or PBMCs. A freely available public database, intended as a resource for researchers studying the immune response to SARS-CoV-2, is where the repertoires were released. The dataset comprised deeply sampled blood TCRbeta repertoires from subjects exposed to, actively infected with, or recovered from COVID-19.

The immunoSEQ Assay, a bias-controlled multiplex PCR, was used to amplify TCRbeta CDR3 regions from genomic DNA. The paper's processing steps were these. Within the assay, amplification of reference gene primers was used to estimate how many nucleated cells each sample contained. Sequence reads were collapsed and filtered to measure the absolute abundance of every unique TCRbeta CDR3 rearrangement. For each sample, productive Simpson clonality was calculated as the square root of Simpson's diversity index across productive rearrangements. Drawn from immuneACCESS, this table holds only the in-frame rearrangements with V and J called that TCRdb kept. Clones are partly lost; checked studies trace under half to an unresolved V gene and leave the rest unexplained. V, J and clone size are those of that table, while D and trimming were read from the DNA. Recorded for this sample are some 170,000 clones; roughly 84% of them occurred a single time. The leading ten clones occupy roughly 9% of the sample.

For this clone: The antigen it binds to is not known. One base away there is no much larger clone; base qualities are not given.

V is trimmed back by 5 bases and J by 7 bases, and the junction contains 12 bases that no gene match accounts for. Counted from cysteine to phenylalanine, this CDR3 has 16 amino acids. Solely the CDR3 DNA is kept, with 48 bases framed from the first base. The germline V gene supplies CDR1 SGHTA and CDR2 FQGNSA. Whole blood was collected in K2EDTA tubes by collaborating institutions according to the institutions' own protocols. Collaborator samples were shipped for TCRbeta analysis as frozen whole blood, isolated PBMCs, or DNA extracted from either sample type. The paper's findings and limits, for the study overall: How much clinical and demographic metadata was included differed by source and by participant, and the metadata was provided uncurated.

Sequences were obtained from peripheral blood. Rearrangement joined TRBV7-2 to TRBJ1-2; 11 nucleotides in the junction match TRBD1. This sequence was found in a woman of 80 years or more with active or convalescent COVID-19. The DNA is as follows: TGTGCCAGCAGCCCTCCAGGAGGACAGGGGGCGGGTGGCTACACCTTC. Its amino acids are CASSPPGGQGAGGYTF.